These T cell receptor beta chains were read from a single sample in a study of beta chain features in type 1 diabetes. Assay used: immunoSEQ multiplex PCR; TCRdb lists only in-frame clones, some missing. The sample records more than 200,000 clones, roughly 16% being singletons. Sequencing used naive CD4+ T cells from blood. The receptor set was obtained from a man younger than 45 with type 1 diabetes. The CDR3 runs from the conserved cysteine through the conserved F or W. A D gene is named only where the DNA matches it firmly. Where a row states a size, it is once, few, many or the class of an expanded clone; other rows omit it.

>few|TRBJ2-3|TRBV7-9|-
TGTGCCAGCAGCTTAGTTGGGACAGATACGCAGTATTTT
CASSLVGTDTQYF
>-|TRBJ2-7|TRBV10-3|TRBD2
TGTGCCATCAGTGAGTCGGCTAGCGGGAAATCCGAGCAGTACTTC
CAISESASGKSEQYF
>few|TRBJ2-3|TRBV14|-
TGTGCCAGCAGCCAAGGAGAGGCGGATACGCAGTATTTT
CASSQGEADTQYF
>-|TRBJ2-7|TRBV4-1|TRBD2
TGCGCCAGCAGCCAAGATCGTAGCGGGGCCTCCTACGAGCAGTACTTC
CASSQDRSGASYEQYF
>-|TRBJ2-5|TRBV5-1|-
TGCGCCAGCAGCGTGTCCGGGACTCGTCAAGAGACCCAGTACTTC
CASSVSGTRQETQYF
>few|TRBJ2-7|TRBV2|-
TGTGCCAGCAGGTTGGAAGGGTACGAGCAGTACTTC
CASRLEGYEQYF
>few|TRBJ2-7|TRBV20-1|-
TGCAGTGCTAGTTTGTACGAGCAGTACTTC
CSASLYEQYF
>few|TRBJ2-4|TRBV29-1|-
TGCAGCGTTTATCATGAATTGGCCAAAAACATTCAGTACTTC
CSVYHELAKNIQYF
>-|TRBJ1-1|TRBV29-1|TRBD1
TGCAGCGTTGTGGCAGGGGGCGTTGTGCCGAAAGCTTTCTTT
CSVVAGGVVPKAFF
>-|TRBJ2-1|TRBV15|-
TGTGCCACCAGCATTTCCTCCGGGACCCTCATCTACAATGAGCAGTTCTTC
CATSISSGTLIYNEQFF